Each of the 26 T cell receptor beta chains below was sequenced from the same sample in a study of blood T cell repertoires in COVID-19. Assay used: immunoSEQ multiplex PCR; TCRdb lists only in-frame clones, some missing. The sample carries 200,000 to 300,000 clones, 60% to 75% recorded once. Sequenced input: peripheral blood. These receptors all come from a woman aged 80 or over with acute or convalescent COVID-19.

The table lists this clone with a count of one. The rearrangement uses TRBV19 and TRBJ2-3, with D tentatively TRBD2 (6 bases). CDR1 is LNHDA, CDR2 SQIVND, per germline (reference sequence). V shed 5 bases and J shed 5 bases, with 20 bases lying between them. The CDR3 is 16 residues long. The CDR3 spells CASSSDGTGVRDTQYF. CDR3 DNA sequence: TGTGCCAGTAGTTCCGATGGGACTGGAGTAAGAGATACGCAGTATTTT. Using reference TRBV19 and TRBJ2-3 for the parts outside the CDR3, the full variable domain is DGGITQSPKYLFRKEGQNVTLSCEQNLNHDAMYWYRQDPGQGLRLIYYSQIVNDFQKGDIAEGYSVSREKKESFPLTVTSAQKNPTAFYLCASSSDGTGVRDTQYFGPGTRLTVL.

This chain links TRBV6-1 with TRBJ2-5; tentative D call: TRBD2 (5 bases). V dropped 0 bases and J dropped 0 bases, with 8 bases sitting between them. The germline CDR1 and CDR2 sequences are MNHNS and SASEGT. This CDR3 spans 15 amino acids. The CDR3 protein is CASSEARRDQETQYF. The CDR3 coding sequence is TGTGCCAGCAGTGAAGCTCGGCGGGACCAAGAGACCCAGTACTTC.

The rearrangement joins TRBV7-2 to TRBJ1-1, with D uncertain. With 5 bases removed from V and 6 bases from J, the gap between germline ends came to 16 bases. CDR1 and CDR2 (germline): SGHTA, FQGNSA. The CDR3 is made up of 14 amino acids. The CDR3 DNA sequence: TGTGCCAGCAGCAAAAACCGCCTCGGGGCTGAAGCTTTCTTT. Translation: CASSKNRLGAEAFF.

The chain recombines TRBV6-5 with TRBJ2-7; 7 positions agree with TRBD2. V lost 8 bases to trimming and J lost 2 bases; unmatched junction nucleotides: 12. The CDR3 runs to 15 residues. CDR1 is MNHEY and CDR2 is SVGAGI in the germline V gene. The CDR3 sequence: CASVRGLTGAYEQYF. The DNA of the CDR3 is TGTGCCAGCGTGCGGGGGTTAACTGGGGCCTACGAGCAGTACTTC.

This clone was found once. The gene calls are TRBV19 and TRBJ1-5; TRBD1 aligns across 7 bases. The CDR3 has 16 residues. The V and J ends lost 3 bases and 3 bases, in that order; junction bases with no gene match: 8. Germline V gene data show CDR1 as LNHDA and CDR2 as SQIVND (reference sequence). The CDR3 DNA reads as TGTGCCAGTAGTATCCGACAGGGTCGGAACAATCAGCCCCAGCATTTT. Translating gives CASSIRQGRNNQPQHF. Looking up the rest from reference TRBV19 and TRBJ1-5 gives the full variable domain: DGGITQSPKYLFRKEGQNVTLSCEQNLNHDAMYWYRQDPGQGLRLIYYSQIVNDFQKGDIAEGYSVSREKKESFPLTVTSAQKNPTAFYLCASSIRQGRNNQPQHFGDGTRLSIL.

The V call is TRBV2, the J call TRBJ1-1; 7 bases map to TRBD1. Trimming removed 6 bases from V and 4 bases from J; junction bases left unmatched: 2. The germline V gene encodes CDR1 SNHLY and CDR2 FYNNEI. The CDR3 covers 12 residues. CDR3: CASRGQFTEAFF. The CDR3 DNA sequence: TGTGCCAGCAGGGGACAGTTCACTGAAGCTTTCTTT.

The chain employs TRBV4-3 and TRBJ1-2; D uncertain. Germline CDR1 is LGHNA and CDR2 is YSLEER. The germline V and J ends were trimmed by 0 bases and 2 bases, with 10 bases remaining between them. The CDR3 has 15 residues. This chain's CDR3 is CASSQDHTENYGYTF. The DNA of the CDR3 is TGCGCCAGCAGCCAAGATCATACAGAGAACTATGGCTACACCTTC.

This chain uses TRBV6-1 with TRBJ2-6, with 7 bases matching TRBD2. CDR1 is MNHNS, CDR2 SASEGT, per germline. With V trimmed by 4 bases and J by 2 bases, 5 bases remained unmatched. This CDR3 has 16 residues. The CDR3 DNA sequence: TGTGCCAGCAGTGCTGGGGGGACTACTGGGGCCAACGTCCTGACTTTC. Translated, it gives CASSAGGTTGANVLTF.

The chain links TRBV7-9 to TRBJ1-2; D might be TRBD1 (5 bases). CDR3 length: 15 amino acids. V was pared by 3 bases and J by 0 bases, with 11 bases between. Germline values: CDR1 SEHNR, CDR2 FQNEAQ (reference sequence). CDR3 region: CASSFAGGTNYGYTF. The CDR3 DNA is TGTGCCAGCAGCTTCGCTGGGGGGACTAACTATGGCTACACCTTC.

The CDR3 sequence: CASRGADLYGYTF. The CDR3 DNA is TGTGCCAGCAGGGGGGCCGATCTCTATGGCTACACCTTC. This chain connects TRBV25-1 to TRBJ1-2, with D perhaps matching TRBD1 (6 bases). The CDR3 spans 13 residues. Germline CDR1 and CDR2: MGHDK and SYGVNS. V gave up 6 bases and J gave up 4 bases, with 12 bases separating them.

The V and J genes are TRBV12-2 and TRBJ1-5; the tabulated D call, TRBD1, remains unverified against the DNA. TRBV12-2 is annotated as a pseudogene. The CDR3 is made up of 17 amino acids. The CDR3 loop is CASRLDRGNRGNQPQHF. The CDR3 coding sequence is TGTGCAAGTCGCTTAGACAGGGGCAATCGGGGCAATCAGCCCCAGCATTTT.

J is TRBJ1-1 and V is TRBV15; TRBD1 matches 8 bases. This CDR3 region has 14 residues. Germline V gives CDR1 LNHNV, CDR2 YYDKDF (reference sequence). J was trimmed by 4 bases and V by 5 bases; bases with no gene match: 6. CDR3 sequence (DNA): TGTGCCACCAGCCGGGGACAGGCGTCCACTGAAGCTTTCTTT. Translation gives CATSRGQASTEAFF.

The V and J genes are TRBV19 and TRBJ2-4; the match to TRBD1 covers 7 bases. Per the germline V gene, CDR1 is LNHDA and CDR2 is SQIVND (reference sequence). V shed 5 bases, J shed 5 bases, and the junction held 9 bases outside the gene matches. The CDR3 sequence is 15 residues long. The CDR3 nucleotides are TGTGCCAGTAGTGGGTACCCAGGGGGAGAAAACATTCAGTACTTC. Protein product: CASSGYPGGENIQYF.

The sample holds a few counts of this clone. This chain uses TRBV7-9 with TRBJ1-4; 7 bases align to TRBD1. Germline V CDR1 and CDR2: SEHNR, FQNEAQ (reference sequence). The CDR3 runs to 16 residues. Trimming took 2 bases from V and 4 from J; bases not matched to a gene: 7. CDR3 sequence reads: CASSLMGTGVNEKLFF. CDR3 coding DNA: TGTGCCAGCAGCTTAATGGGAACAGGGGTTAATGAAAAACTGTTTTTT.

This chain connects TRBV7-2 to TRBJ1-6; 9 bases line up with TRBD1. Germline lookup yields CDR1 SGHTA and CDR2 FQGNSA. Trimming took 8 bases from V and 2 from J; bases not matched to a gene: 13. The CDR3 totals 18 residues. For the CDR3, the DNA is TGTGCCAGCGGAGCCTCGGACAGGGGTGTAACCTATAATTCACCCCTCCACTTT. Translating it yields CASGASDRGVTYNSPLHF.

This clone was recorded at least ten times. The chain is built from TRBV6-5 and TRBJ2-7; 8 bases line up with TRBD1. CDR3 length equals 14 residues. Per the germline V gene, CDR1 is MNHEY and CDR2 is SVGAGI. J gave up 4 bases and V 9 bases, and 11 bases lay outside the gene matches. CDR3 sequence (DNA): TGTGCCAGTATAAAGGACAGGGTCTCATACGAGCAGTACTTC. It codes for CASIKDRVSYEQYF.

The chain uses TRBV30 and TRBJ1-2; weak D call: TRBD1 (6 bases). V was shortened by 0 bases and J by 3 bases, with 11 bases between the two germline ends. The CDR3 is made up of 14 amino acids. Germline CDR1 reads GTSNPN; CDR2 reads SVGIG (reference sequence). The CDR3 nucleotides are TGTGCCTGGAGTGTACAGGGTAGGGACTATGGCTACACCTTC. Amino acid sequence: CAWSVQGRDYGYTF.

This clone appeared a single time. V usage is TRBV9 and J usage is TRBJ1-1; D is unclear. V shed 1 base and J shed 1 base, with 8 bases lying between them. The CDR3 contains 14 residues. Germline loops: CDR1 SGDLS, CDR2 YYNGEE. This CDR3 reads CASSVRAENTEAFF. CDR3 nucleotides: TGTGCCAGCAGCGTAAGAGCGGAGAACACTGAAGCTTTCTTT.

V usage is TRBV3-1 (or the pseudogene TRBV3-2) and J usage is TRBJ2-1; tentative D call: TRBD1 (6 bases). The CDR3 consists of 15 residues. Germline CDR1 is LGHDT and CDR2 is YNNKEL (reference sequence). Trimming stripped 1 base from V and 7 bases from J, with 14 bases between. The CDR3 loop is CASSQVGTFGNEQFF. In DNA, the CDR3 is TGTGCCAGCAGCCAAGTTGGGACATTTGGGAATGAGCAGTTCTTC.

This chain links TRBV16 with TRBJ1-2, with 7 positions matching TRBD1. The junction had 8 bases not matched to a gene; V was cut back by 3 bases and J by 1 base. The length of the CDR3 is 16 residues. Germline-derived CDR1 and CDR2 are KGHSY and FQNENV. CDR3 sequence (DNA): TGTGCCAGCAGCCAGGGGACAGACCCCCTTAACTATGGCTACACCTTC. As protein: CASSQGTDPLNYGYTF.

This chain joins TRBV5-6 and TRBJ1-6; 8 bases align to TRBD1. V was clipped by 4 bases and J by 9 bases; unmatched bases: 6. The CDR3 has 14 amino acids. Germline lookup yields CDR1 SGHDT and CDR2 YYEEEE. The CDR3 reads CASSRTGLGSPLHF. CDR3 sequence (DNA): TGTGCCAGCAGCCGGACAGGGTTAGGTTCACCCCTCCACTTT. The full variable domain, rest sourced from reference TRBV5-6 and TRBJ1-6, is DAGVTQSPTHLIKTRGQQVTLRCSPKSGHDTVSWYQQALGQGPQFIFQYYEEEERQRGNFPDRFSGHQFPNYSSELNVNALLLGDSALYLCASSRTGLGSPLHFGNGTRLTVT.

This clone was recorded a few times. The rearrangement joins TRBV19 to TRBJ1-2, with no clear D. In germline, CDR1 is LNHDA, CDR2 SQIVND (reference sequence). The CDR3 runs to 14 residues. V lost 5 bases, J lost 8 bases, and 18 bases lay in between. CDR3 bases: TGTGCCAGTAGTTTCCTGGAGCCCCTTAGAGGCTACACCTTC. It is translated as CASSFLEPLRGYTF.

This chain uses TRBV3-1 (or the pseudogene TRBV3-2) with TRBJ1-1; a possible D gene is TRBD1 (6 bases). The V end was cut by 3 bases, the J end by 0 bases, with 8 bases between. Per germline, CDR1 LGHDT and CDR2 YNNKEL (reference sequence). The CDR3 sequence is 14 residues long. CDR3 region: CASSHRGMNTEAFF. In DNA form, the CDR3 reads TGTGCCAGCAGCCACAGGGGCATGAACACTGAAGCTTTCTTT.

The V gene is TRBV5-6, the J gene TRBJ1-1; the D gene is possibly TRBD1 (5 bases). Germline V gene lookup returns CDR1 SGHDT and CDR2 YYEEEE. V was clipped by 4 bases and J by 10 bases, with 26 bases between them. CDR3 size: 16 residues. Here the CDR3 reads CASSLTRAGPGSRAFF. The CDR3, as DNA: TGTGCCAGCAGCCTGACGCGAGCAGGGCCAGGGTCCAGAGCTTTCTTT. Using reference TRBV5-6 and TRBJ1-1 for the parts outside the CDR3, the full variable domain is DAGVTQSPTHLIKTRGQQVTLRCSPKSGHDTVSWYQQALGQGPQFIFQYYEEEERQRGNFPDRFSGHQFPNYSSELNVNALLLGDSALYLCASSLTRAGPGSRAFFGQGTRLTVV.

CDR3 in amino acids: CASSHTGLAKNIQYF. CDR3 bases: TGTGCCAGCAGCCACACAGGCCTAGCCAAAAACATTCAGTACTTC. The rearrangement joins TRBV3-1 (or the pseudogene TRBV3-2) to TRBJ2-4; D is perhaps TRBD1 (5 bases). V gave up 3 bases and J gave up 0 bases, with 9 bases separating them. The CDR3 length is 15 residues. Germline V gene sequence: CDR1 LGHDT, CDR2 YNNKEL (reference sequence).

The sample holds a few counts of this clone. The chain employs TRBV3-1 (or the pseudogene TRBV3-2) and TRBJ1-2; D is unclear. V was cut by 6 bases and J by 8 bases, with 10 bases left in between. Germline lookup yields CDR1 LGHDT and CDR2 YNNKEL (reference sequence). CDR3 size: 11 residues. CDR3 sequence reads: CASRRVGGYTF. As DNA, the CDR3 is TGTGCCAGCAGGAGGGTCGGGGGCTACACCTTC.